This TCR beta chain was observed in a study (dated by TCRdb to about 2015). Concerning the study at large: The study examined whether tumor-infiltrating Tregs in breast cancer are drawn from blood Tregs or arise in situ by conversion from other CD4+ T cell subsets. The study at large found these results: Tumor memory CD4+ T cell TCR gene usage was found to cluster with blood and lymph node memory CD4+ cells and with lymph node naive CD4+ cells. The validation in the larger cohort was limited to a single TCR beta V-J rearrangement instead of whole repertoires. The greatest overlap of tumor-infiltrating Treg TCR alpha and beta sequences was with tumor naive CD4+ T cells, followed next by blood naive CD4+ T cells.

CD4+CD45RO+CD25- cells were isolated as memory CD4+ T cells. Tregs, naive and memory CD4+ T cells from tumor, blood and ipsilateral draining lymph nodes of five breast cancer patients underwent full-length TCR alpha and beta sequencing. Tumor tissue, along with lymph nodes from ipsilateral axillary dissection, was perfused with PBS, minced, and then digested using collagenase I and hyaluronidase. Ficoll density gradient centrifugation was used to isolate mononuclear cells from lymph nodes or from over 40 ml of peripheral blood. A purity exceeding 90% was confirmed by FACS for the sorted cell populations. Of note for this clonotype: Its specific antigen is unknown. No much larger clone is present one base from it, and per-base qualities are unavailable.

The V end gives up 5 bases and the J end 1 base, leaving 4 bases in the junction not matched to a gene. The CDR3 sequence holds 14 residues, the cysteine and phenylalanine included. CDR3 DNA is the only sequence kept; it has 42 bases, read in frame from the first base. For CDR1 and CDR2, the germline V gene lists SGHRS and YFSETQ. Full-length TCR variable regions were amplified by 5' RACE PCR using constant-region reverse primers, and then by semi-nested PCR using Nested Universal Primer A. The ReliaPrep RNA Cell Miniprep System was used to extract total RNA, which was then reverse transcribed into 5'RACE-ready cDNA with the SMARTer RACE 5'/3' Kit. Multiplex adaptors were used to barcode full-length TCR alpha and beta libraries, and the barcoded libraries were sequenced on an Illumina MiSeq. Processing in the source paper ran as follows. For each of nine subset-tissue groups, sequencing data from the five patients were combined, and the groups were compared by unsupervised clustering of TCR gene usage. The Morisita-Horn index, with shared sequences weighted by their contribution to each repertoire, was used to calculate repertoire similarity. The public sequencing data were trimmed at Q25 with fastp and processed into clonotypes with MiXCR by TCRdb, which kept only in-frame beta chains. Under each unique CDR3 protein, matching rows form one entry showing the most common genes and DNA. The V and J calls reflect TCRdb's pipeline rather than the authors' work. The sample records 50,000 to 75,000 distinct CDR3 sequences, 20% to 25% of which are singletons. The ten largest clones add up to 2.5% to 3% of the sample.

The origin of this receptor is a female donor with breast cancer. The specimen was memory CD4+ T cells sorted from a lymph node. This specimen's cell subset or site label, per the study, means: memory CD4+ T cells, CD4+CD45RO+CD25-. The chain is encoded by TRBV5-1 joined to TRBJ1-1; TRBD1 fits 8 bases in the junction. The DNA is TGCGCCAGCAGATTACAGGGGGGGAACACTGAAGCTTTCTTT. Its translation reads: CASRLQGGNTEAFF. Supplemented by the reference TRBV5-1 and TRBJ1-1 proteins around the CDR3, the complete variable domain is KAGVTQTPRYLIKTRGQQVTLSCSPISGHRSVSWYQQTPGQGLQFLFEYFSETQRNKGNFPGRFSGRQFSNSRSEMNVSTLELGDSALYLCASRLQGGNTEAFFGQGTRLTVV.